This T cell receptor beta chain is from a study of cytomegalovirus exposure and HLA in healthy donors. Study at large: A prior study identified 117 million unique TCR beta sequences from about 179 million T cells. A data release that came early held approximately 85 million unique TCRs from HLA-typed donors. Study-level findings and limits: Cytomegalovirus-associated status was assigned to 164 TCR beta chains. Using the classifier, cytomegalovirus status was reportedly diagnosed with high specificity and sensitivity.

Remarks on this clone: Its antigen is undetermined.

This CDR3 contains 17 residues. J gave up 1 base and V 3 bases, and 4 bases lay outside the gene matches. The germline gives CDR1 MGHDK, CDR2 SYGVNS. The PCR had 60 Vbeta and 13 Jbeta primers. Libraries were prepared by immunoSEQ multiplex PCR; TCRdb keeps only in-frame clonotypes and omits some of them. The profile shows 180,000 or so clones, 70% to 90% of them singletons. Sequencing was done on a sample of PBMCs. This receptor was identified in a man aged 18 to 29 in good health and CMV-seropositive. The rearrangement links TRBV25-1 to TRBJ2-5, with 14 positions matching TRBD2. The CDR3 sequence is CASSDPGLAGGQETQYF. CDR3 sequence (DNA): TGTGCCAGCAGTGACCCAGGACTAGCGGGGGGCCAAGAGACCCAGTACTTC. Together with reference TRBV25-1 and TRBJ2-5, the CDR3 gives the full variable domain: EADIYQTPRYLVIGTGKKITLECSQTMGHDKMYWYQQDPGMELHLIHYSYGVNSTEKGDLSSESTVSRIRTEHFPLTLESARPSHTSQYLCASSDPGLAGGQETQYFGPGTRLLVL.